This passage covers 27 T cell receptor beta chains from one sample sequenced in a study of shared clonotypes between healthy human individuals. The naive CD8 subset, CD45RO-negative cells positively selected for CCR7, excluded terminally differentiated effector memory CD45RA+ cells. The repertoire was sequenced with immunoSEQ multiplex PCR; TCRdb's copy has only in-frame clones and lacks some. The table has around 2,000,000 clones, approximately 94% seen once. Sequenced input: naive CD8+ T cells sorted from blood. These receptors originate from a man younger than 30 in good health.

This chain connects TRBV4-1 to TRBJ1-5, with unresolved D. Germline V lookup: CDR1 MGHRA, CDR2 YSYEKL. CDR3 length: 15 residues. Trimming shortened V by 0 bases and J by 4 bases, and 10 bases separated the two germline ends. The CDR3 sequence is CASSQDEGWNQPQHF. CDR3 bases: TGCGCCAGCAGCCAAGACGAAGGTTGGAATCAGCCCCAGCATTTT.

This clone was found once. V usage is TRBV5-6 and J usage is TRBJ2-7; possibly TRBD1 or TRBD2 for D (5 bases each). CDR1 and CDR2 (germline): SGHDT, YYEEEE. This CDR3 is 14 amino acids long. Trimming took off 4 bases at V and 2 bases at J, with 13 bases between the two ends. CDR3 nucleotides: TGTGCCAGCAGCCCGGGGTCGACAGCCTACGAGCAGTACTTC. Translation: CASSPGSTAYEQYF.

The V call is TRBV4-2, the J call TRBJ2-6; TRBD2 aligns across 9 bases. The CDR3 is 18 residues long. Germline loops: CDR1 LGHNA, CDR2 YNFKEQ. With V trimmed by 3 bases and J by 2 bases, 8 bases remained unmatched. CDR3 coding DNA: TGTGCCAGCAGCCAGGAAGCGGGGGGCGTCGCTGGGGCCAACGTCCTGACTTTC. This gives the protein CASSQEAGGVAGANVLTF.

The chain joins TRBV6-5 to TRBJ1-1, with D possibly matching TRBD1 (6 bases). Germline CDR1 is MNHEY and CDR2 is SVGAGI. Trimming cost V 0 bases and J 7 bases, with 9 bases left between them. This CDR3 is 13 amino acids long. CDR3 in amino acids: CASSYSTGYEAFF. The CDR3 bases are TGTGCCAGCAGTTACTCGACAGGCTATGAAGCTTTCTTT.

Comment on this clone: Other DNA sequences in the sample encode the same CDR3. The gene calls are TRBV25-1 and TRBJ1-1; D is ambiguous. There are 11 residues in the CDR3. The V end lost 6 bases, the J end lost 5 bases, and 7 bases lay between the germline ends. Per the germline V gene, CDR1 is MGHDK and CDR2 is SYGVNS. CDR3 amino acids: CASRGGTEAFF. Here the CDR3 DNA reads TGTGCCAGCAGAGGAGGGACTGAAGCTTTCTTT.

V usage is TRBV6-6 and J usage is TRBJ2-7, with 11 bases that match TRBD1. Germline V CDR1 and CDR2: MNHNY, SVGAGI (reference sequence). Trimming removed 2 bases from V and 4 bases from J; junction bases left unmatched: 4. The CDR3 has 15 amino acids. CDR3 coding DNA: TGTGCCAGCAGTTACGAGGGACAGGGGGTGTACGAGCAGTACTTC. Residues: CASSYEGQGVYEQYF.

The chain uses TRBV7-8 and TRBJ2-1; 9 nucleotides line up with TRBD2. The CDR3 length is 16 residues. Per germline, CDR1 SGHVS and CDR2 FQNEAQ. J lost 3 bases, V lost 5 bases, and 8 bases had no gene match. CDR3: CASSPEGAGGYNEQFF. CDR3 in DNA: TGTGCCAGCAGCCCGGAGGGAGCGGGGGGCTACAATGAGCAGTTCTTC.

J is TRBJ2-7 and V is TRBV6-5, with D unresolved. V dropped 0 bases and J dropped 3 bases, with 9 bases sitting between them. The CDR3 length is 14 residues. Germline loops: CDR1 MNHEY, CDR2 SVGAGI. CDR3 in amino acids: CASSYSNTYYEQYF. CDR3 nucleotide sequence: TGTGCCAGCAGTTACTCGAACACCTACTACGAGCAGTACTTC.

This clone appeared a single time. V is TRBV7-6 and J is TRBJ2-7; D ambiguous. This CDR3 has 14 amino acids. Germline CDR1 is SGHVS and CDR2 is FNYEAQ. Trimming pared 1 base from V and 5 bases from J, leaving 12 bases between. The CDR3 loop reads CASSLGSVIDEQYF. The DNA of the CDR3 is TGTGCCAGCAGCTTAGGCAGTGTAATCGACGAGCAGTACTTC.

The CDR3, as DNA: TGTGCCAGTAGTATTTCCCCCGGAGGGCCCGACGAGCAGTACTTC. Protein: CASSISPGGPDEQYF. The chain joins TRBV19 to TRBJ2-7, with D possibly being TRBD2 (6 bases). Looked up from germline, CDR1 is LNHDA and CDR2 is SQIVND (reference sequence). This CDR3 region has 15 residues. Trimming pared 3 bases from V and 5 bases from J, leaving 17 bases between.

The rearrangement joins TRBV6-1 to TRBJ2-1, with D perhaps matching TRBD1 or TRBD2 (7 bases each). The CDR3 is 18 amino acids. Looked up from germline, CDR1 is MNHNS and CDR2 is SASEGT. Trimming stripped 1 base from V and 3 bases from J, with 19 bases between. In DNA, the CDR3 is TGTGCCAGCAGTGAAGGACAGGGAGCGGGGTTCCACTACAATGAGCAGTTCTTC. The encoded protein is CASSEGQGAGFHYNEQFF.

The chain uses TRBV5-6 and TRBJ2-7, with D tentatively TRBD1 or TRBD2 (5 bases each). Trimming pared 5 bases from V and 4 bases from J, leaving 7 bases between. Germline CDR1 and CDR2: SGHDT and YYEEEE. This CDR3 spans 11 amino acids. The CDR3 is CASRGDYEQYF. CDR3 nucleotides: TGTGCCAGCAGGGGGGATTACGAGCAGTACTTC.

V usage is TRBV5-1 and J usage is TRBJ2-7; D gene uncertain. CDR1 is SGHRS and CDR2 is YFSETQ in the germline V gene. Trimming left V 0 bases short and J 2 bases short, with 15 bases between. There are 16 residues in the CDR3. CDR3 amino acids: CASSLAPEYIAYEQYF. As DNA, the CDR3 is TGCGCCAGCAGCTTGGCCCCCGAGTACATAGCCTACGAGCAGTACTTC.

The J gene is TRBJ2-1, the V gene TRBV5-6, with 9 bases aligning to TRBD2. This CDR3 comprises 15 residues. V was clipped by 5 bases and J by 7 bases; unmatched bases: 10. Germline CDR1 and CDR2: SGHDT and YYEEEE. CDR3 residues: CASSSLSGRSNEQFF. The CDR3 coding sequence is TGTGCCAGCAGTTCCCTCAGCGGGAGGTCGAATGAGCAGTTCTTC.

The chain carries TRBV9 and TRBJ2-5; no firm D call. The CDR3 is 14 amino acids. CDR1 SGDLS and CDR2 YYNGEE come from the germline V gene. Trimming stripped 0 bases from V and 5 bases from J, with 11 bases between. Written as DNA, the CDR3 is TGTGCCAGCAGCGTAGGGGGAAGTGTGGAGACCCAGTACTTC. Translating gives CASSVGGSVETQYF.

Details on this clone: This same CDR3 is encoded by further DNA sequences in the sample. The rearrangement uses TRBV7-9 and TRBJ2-7; D call uncertain. With 5 bases removed from V and 1 base from J, the gap between germline ends came to 9 bases. The CDR3 runs 13 residues. CDR1 and CDR2 (germline): SEHNR, FQNEAQ (reference sequence). For the CDR3, the DNA is TGTGCCAGCAGCCCAATAGGGTCCTACGAGCAGTACTTC. This codes for CASSPIGSYEQYF.

This sequence joins TRBV6-5 and TRBJ1-2; 7 bases are a match to TRBD1. With V trimmed by 4 bases and J by 0 bases, 8 bases remained unmatched. The CDR3 length is 16 residues. Germline loops: CDR1 MNHEY, CDR2 SVGAGI. This chain's CDR3 is CASSWDSETTNYGYTF. DNA of the CDR3: TGTGCCAGCAGTTGGGACAGCGAGACCACTAACTATGGCTACACCTTC.

The CDR3 sequence: CASSSRGAGANEQFF. The CDR3 DNA reads TGCGCCAGCAGCTCTAGGGGGGCCGGCGCGAATGAGCAGTTCTTC. V gene TRBV10-1 combines with J gene TRBJ2-1, with D perhaps matching TRBD1 or TRBD2 (6 bases each). The CDR3 is 15 residues long. Trimming cost V 6 bases and J 7 bases, with 19 bases left between them. The germline gives CDR1 WNHNN, CDR2 SYGVQD (reference sequence).

V and J are TRBV27 and TRBJ1-2; 7 bases agree with TRBD1. Trimming removed 7 bases from V and 5 bases from J; junction bases left unmatched: 10. Germline CDR1 is MNHEY and CDR2 is SMNVEV (reference sequence). CDR3 length equals 14 residues. This CDR3 reads CASKVTRGVYGYTF. The CDR3 bases are TGTGCCAGCAAGGTCACCAGGGGGGTGTATGGCTACACCTTC.

V is TRBV9 and J is TRBJ2-3; TRBD2 agrees at 9 bases. The CDR3 loop spans 17 amino acids. V lost 3 bases to trimming and J lost 0 bases; unmatched junction nucleotides: 8. Germline V CDR1 and CDR2: SGDLS, YYNGEE. DNA for the CDR3: TGTGCCAGCAGCGGACGGGGACTAGCAGCTAGCACAGATACGCAGTATTTT. Its protein is CASSGRGLAASTDTQYF.

This chain joins TRBV7-9 and TRBJ1-1, with 8 positions matching TRBD1. The germline V gene encodes CDR1 SEHNR and CDR2 FQNEAQ (reference sequence). V shed 4 bases and J 4 bases; nucleotides not matched to a gene: 8. The CDR3 is 15 residues long. The CDR3 region is CASSSSRTGITEAFF. The CDR3, as DNA: TGTGCCAGCAGCTCCTCCAGGACAGGGATCACTGAAGCTTTCTTT.

The chain joins TRBV13 to TRBJ2-7, with TRBD1 as a possible D gene (6 bases). Trimming removed 3 bases at V and 6 bases at J, with 15 bases between. This CDR3 contains 14 residues. Germline loops: CDR1 PRHDT, CDR2 FYEKMQ (reference sequence). The chain's CDR3 is CASSFYRDRGEQYF. CDR3 sequence (DNA): TGTGCCAGCAGCTTCTACAGGGATAGGGGCGAGCAGTACTTC.

With regard to this clone: Within the sample, other DNA sequences also encode this same CDR3. The chain recombines TRBV4-3 with TRBJ2-2; D is undetermined. This CDR3 has 13 residues. V was pared by 3 bases and J by 5 bases, with 7 bases between. CDR1 is LGHNA and CDR2 is YSLEER in the germline V gene. Written as DNA, the CDR3 is TGCGCCAGCAGCCAGGACGGGACCGGGGAGCTGTTTTTT. It specifies CASSQDGTGELFF.

This chain connects TRBV4-1 to TRBJ2-7, with D perhaps matching TRBD2 (6 bases). The CDR3 runs to 15 residues. Trimming took off 2 bases at V and 5 bases at J, with 16 bases between the two ends. Germline V gene lookup returns CDR1 MGHRA and CDR2 YSYEKL. CDR3 region: CASSQITGLTDEQYF. DNA for the CDR3: TGCGCCAGCAGCCAAATCACGGGACTTACGGACGAGCAGTACTTC.

With respect to this clone: Other nucleotide sequences from this sample produce the same CDR3. The chain uses TRBV11-2 and TRBJ2-7; 8 bases are a match to TRBD2. The CDR3 runs 14 residues. Per germline, CDR1 SGHAT and CDR2 FQNNGV. J lost 0 bases, V lost 6 bases, and 4 bases had no gene match. The CDR3 DNA is TGTGCCAGCAGTCCTCTAGCGGGCTCCTACGAGCAGTACTTC. Amino acid sequence: CASSPLAGSYEQYF. Together with reference TRBV11-2 and TRBJ2-7, the CDR3 gives the full variable domain: EAGVAQSPRYKIIEKRQSVAFWCNPISGHATLYWYQQILGQGPKLLIQFQNNGVVDDSQLPKDRFSAERLKGVDSTLKIQPAKLEDSAVYLCASSPLAGSYEQYFGPGTRLTVT.

This sequence joins TRBV28 and TRBJ1-6; D possibly corresponds to TRBD1 (5 bases). The V gene lost 7 bases and the J gene lost 10 bases, with 17 bases spanning the gap. The CDR3 loop spans 14 amino acids. From germline, CDR1 is MDHEN and CDR2 SYDVKM. CDR3 in DNA: TGTGCCAGCATTGGCCAGGGCCCTAGCTCACCCCTCCACTTT. It yields the protein CASIGQGPSSPLHF.

V and J are TRBV10-3 and TRBJ2-7; 7 bases are shared with TRBD1. The CDR3 contains 18 residues. Germline-derived CDR1 and CDR2 are ENHRY and SYGVKD. V was clipped by 9 bases and J by 0 bases; unmatched bases: 20. As DNA, the CDR3 is TGTGCCATAAGAGTAGGGGAGACAGGGCACAACCGCTCCTACGAGCAGTACTTC. Encoded protein: CAIRVGETGHNRSYEQYF.